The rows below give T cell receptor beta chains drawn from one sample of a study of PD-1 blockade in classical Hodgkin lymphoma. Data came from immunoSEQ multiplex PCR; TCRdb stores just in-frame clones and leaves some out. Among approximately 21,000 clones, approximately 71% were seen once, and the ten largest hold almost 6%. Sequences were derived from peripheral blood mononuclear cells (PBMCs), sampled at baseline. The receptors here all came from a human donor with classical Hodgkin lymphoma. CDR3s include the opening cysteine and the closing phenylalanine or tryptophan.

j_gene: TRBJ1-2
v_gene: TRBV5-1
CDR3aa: CASSPWEYYGYTF

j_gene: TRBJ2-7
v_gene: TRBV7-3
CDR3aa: CASSSIGQGPIYEQYF

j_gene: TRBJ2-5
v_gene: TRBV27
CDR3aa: CASSFLNPQVQETQYF

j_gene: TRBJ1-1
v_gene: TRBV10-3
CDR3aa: CAISAGTGGAIRSEAFF

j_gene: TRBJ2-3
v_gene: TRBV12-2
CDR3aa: CASRLTGEYF

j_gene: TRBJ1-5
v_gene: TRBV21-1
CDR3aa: CASSKYRGRQPQHF

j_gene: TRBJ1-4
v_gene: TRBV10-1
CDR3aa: CASSESREKLFF

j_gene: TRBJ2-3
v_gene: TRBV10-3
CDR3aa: CAISYSQGHGSTDTQYF

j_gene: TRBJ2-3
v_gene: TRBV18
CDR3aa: CASSPLGDTQYF

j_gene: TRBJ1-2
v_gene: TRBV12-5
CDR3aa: CASGLVSSPGQVTNYGYTF

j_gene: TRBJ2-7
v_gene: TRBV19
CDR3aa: CASSIRLAGEKQYF

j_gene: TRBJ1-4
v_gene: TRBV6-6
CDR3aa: CASSLPGQGRREKLFF

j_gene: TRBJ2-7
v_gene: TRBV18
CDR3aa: CASSPPGQGVSEQYF

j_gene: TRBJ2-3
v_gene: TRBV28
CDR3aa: CASSSVLAGGTTDTQYF

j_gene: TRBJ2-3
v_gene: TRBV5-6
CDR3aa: CASSSRQGASTDTQYF

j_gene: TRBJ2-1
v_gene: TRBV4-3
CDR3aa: CASSQDWGEQFF

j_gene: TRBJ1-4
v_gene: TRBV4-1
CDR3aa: CASSSGREKLFF

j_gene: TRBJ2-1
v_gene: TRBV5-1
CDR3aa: CASSFSSGRSYNEQFF

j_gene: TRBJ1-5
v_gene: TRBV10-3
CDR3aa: CAISDGTPATPQHF

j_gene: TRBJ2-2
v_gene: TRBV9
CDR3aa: CASSVGLAGLGELFF

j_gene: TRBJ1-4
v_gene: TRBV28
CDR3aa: CASSLRGAREKLFF

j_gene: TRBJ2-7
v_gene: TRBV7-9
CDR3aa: CASSLEGIRSEQYF

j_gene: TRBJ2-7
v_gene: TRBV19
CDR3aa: CASSRDRGPYEQYF